The 27 T cell receptor beta chains below come from one sample, sequenced in a study of T cells expressing NK-cell markers. From the 5' RACE reads, TCRdb lists one entry per CDR3 protein and no DNA. The table lists about 380,000 distinct CDR3 sequences. Sequenced input: blood T cells: a sorted CD56 or NKG2C T cell subset, CD4+ or CD8+ T cells, or bulk PBMC T cells (not recorded which). These receptors originate from a man aged 18 to 69 in good health.

The rearrangement links TRBV6-1 to TRBJ2-3; as DNA is missing, the TRBD1 call by TCRdb cannot be tested. The CDR3 loop spans 16 amino acids. CDR1 and CDR2 from the germline V gene are MNHNS and SASEGT. The chain's CDR3 is CASSDGKAGRSDTQYF.

The rearrangement uses TRBV10-3 and TRBJ2-7; lacking DNA, the TRBD2 call made by TCRdb goes unchecked. The CDR3 length is 14 residues. Germline assignment: CDR1 ENHRY and CDR2 SYGVKD. CDR3 sequence: CAISGGTSTEEQYF.

V gene TRBV20-1 combines with J gene TRBJ2-4; without DNA, the TCRdb call of TRBD2 cannot be checked. The CDR3 contains 14 residues. Germline CDR1 is DFQATT and CDR2 is SNEGSKA (reference sequence). This CDR3 reads CSALKLMGRNIQYF.

V usage is TRBV5-5 and J usage is TRBJ2-7. This CDR3 has 14 residues. The germline V gene encodes CDR1 SGHKS and CDR2 YYEKEE (reference sequence). CDR3 in amino acids: CASSLYGLTYEQYF.

The chain links TRBV6-6 to TRBJ2-5; without DNA, the TCRdb call of TRBD2 cannot be checked. The V gene's germline CDR1 is MNHNY and CDR2 SVGAGI (reference sequence). The CDR3 totals 13 residues. The CDR3 loop is CASRRLVRETQYF.

The chain carries TRBV6-1 and TRBJ2-7; TCRdb's D gene call, TRBD1, goes unchecked for lack of DNA. CDR3 length equals 13 residues. Looked up from germline, CDR1 is MNHNS and CDR2 is SASEGT. The CDR3 is CASSKDTPREQYF.

This sequence joins TRBV3-1 and TRBJ2-7; the D call of TRBD2 rests on TCRdb alone, since no DNA is present to check it. Germline V gene data show CDR1 as LGHDT and CDR2 as YNNKEL (reference sequence). The CDR3 extends over 15 amino acids. This CDR3 is CASSPLRGVPYEQYF.

V usage is TRBV5-1 and J usage is TRBJ2-7; TCRdb returns TRBD1, unconfirmable since there is no DNA. Germline loops: CDR1 SGHRS, CDR2 YFSETQ. This CDR3 is built from 13 residues. The CDR3 sequence: CASSRQIDYEQYF.

The chain recombines TRBV9 with TRBJ2-3; TCRdb designates TRBD2, a call that cannot be tested without DNA. This CDR3 is 16 amino acids long. Per the germline V gene, CDR1 is SGDLS and CDR2 is YYNGEE. The CDR3 is CASSVEIAGGTDTQYF.

The chain combines TRBV7-2 with TRBJ2-5; TCRdb selects TRBD1, and the lack of DNA leaves this call unchecked. The CDR3 sequence is 15 residues long. Germline V CDR1 and CDR2: SGHTA, FQGNSA. The CDR3 sequence: CASSLEGRAVETQYF.

The chain links TRBV6-2 or TRBV6-3 to TRBJ1-3. The CDR3 is made up of 16 amino acids. Germline V gene data show CDR1 as MNHEY and CDR2 as SVGEGT. The CDR3 sequence is CASTDHGGFPGNTIYF.

The chain couples TRBV7-6 to TRBJ2-2; with no DNA, the TCRdb D assignment of TRBD1 cannot be verified. This CDR3 is built from 15 residues. Germline V lookup: CDR1 SGHVS, CDR2 FNYEAQ. The chain's CDR3 is CASSPTGINTGELFF.

This chain links TRBV13 with TRBJ2-3. In germline, CDR1 is PRHDT, CDR2 FYEKMQ (reference sequence). This CDR3 region has 15 residues. Here the CDR3 reads CASSLGLGYTDTQYF.

The V gene is TRBV3-1, the J gene TRBJ2-7; TCRdb picks TRBD1, but there is no DNA to check that call. Germline CDR1 and CDR2: LGHDT and YNNKEL (reference sequence). The CDR3 loop spans 14 amino acids. The CDR3 region is CASSNTGYSYEQYF.

J is TRBJ2-1 and V is TRBV29-1; as DNA is missing, the TRBD1 call by TCRdb cannot be tested. The CDR3 covers 15 residues. Germline values: CDR1 SQVTM, CDR2 ANQGSEA. The CDR3 here is CSVEDDRVVYNEQFF.

The CDR3 region is CASSTGTGNGGYTF. V is TRBV12-3 or TRBV12-4 and J is TRBJ1-2; the TCRdb call, TRBD1, lacks DNA for checking. The CDR3 contains 14 residues.

CDR3: CASSPPSRTDTQYF. V is TRBV3-1 and J is TRBJ2-3; the TCRdb call, TRBD2, lacks DNA for checking. CDR3 length: 14 amino acids. Germline values: CDR1 LGHDT, CDR2 YNNKEL (reference sequence).

CDR3 in amino acids: CASSVALGTGGREQFF. The V and J genes are TRBV9 and TRBJ2-1; TCRdb outputs TRBD1, but without DNA this stays unchecked. The germline V gene has CDR1 SGDLS and CDR2 YYNGEE. This CDR3 is built from 16 residues.

The V call is TRBV27, the J call TRBJ2-7; TCRdb designates TRBD1, a call that cannot be tested without DNA. CDR3 length equals 15 residues. CDR1 is MNHEY and CDR2 is SMNVEV in the germline V gene (reference sequence). Here the CDR3 reads CASSFLGVHSYEQYF.

The chain combines TRBV6-1 with TRBJ2-7; the D gene TCRdb calls, TRBD1, cannot be checked with no DNA. Looked up from germline, CDR1 is MNHNS and CDR2 is SASEGT. This CDR3 has 13 amino acids. The CDR3 here is CASGAGRRDEQYF.

The chain joins TRBV7-2 to TRBJ2-1. The CDR3 is made up of 15 amino acids. Looked up from germline, CDR1 is SGHTA and CDR2 is FQGNSA. CDR3 sequence: CASSPDSGPYNEQFF. Looking up the rest from reference TRBV7-2 and TRBJ2-1 gives the full variable domain: GAGVSQSPSNKVTEKGKDVELRCDPISGHTALYWYRQSLGQGLEFLIYFQGNSAPDKSGLPSDRFSAERTGGSVSTLTIQRTQQEDSAVYLCASSPDSGPYNEQFFGPGTRLTVL.

The chain joins TRBV27 to TRBJ1-6; with no DNA, the TCRdb D assignment of TRBD1 cannot be verified. Germline assignment: CDR1 MNHEY and CDR2 SMNVEV (reference sequence). The CDR3 length is 15 residues. CDR3 sequence: CASSPKGQINSPLHF.

The rearrangement uses TRBV5-1 and TRBJ1-6; TCRdb's D call of TRBD1 is untestable without DNA. The CDR3 covers 18 residues. In germline, CDR1 is SGHRS, CDR2 YFSETQ. This CDR3 is CASSLARGGGVNNSPLHF.

The chain couples TRBV29-1 to TRBJ1-2; TCRdb's assignment of TRBD1 cannot be checked, as there is no DNA. The CDR3 contains 15 residues. The germline V gene encodes CDR1 SQVTM and CDR2 ANQGSEA. Here the CDR3 reads CSVAPGASIYYGYTF.

The rearrangement uses TRBV5-1 and TRBJ1-2; TCRdb calls TRBD1, which cannot be checked without DNA. The CDR3 extends over 16 amino acids. Germline V gene sequence: CDR1 SGHRS, CDR2 YFSETQ. This CDR3 is CASSRRGGAANYGYTF. Supplemented by reference TRBV5-1 and TRBJ1-2, the full variable domain reads KAGVTQTPRYLIKTRGQQVTLSCSPISGHRSVSWYQQTPGQGLQFLFEYFSETQRNKGNFPGRFSGRQFSNSRSEMNVSTLELGDSALYLCASSRRGGAANYGYTFGSGTRLTVV.

V usage is TRBV11-2 and J usage is TRBJ2-7; TCRdb gives TRBD2 as the D gene, but with no DNA this cannot be confirmed. This CDR3 has 15 residues. Germline loops: CDR1 SGHAT, CDR2 FQNNGV. CDR3 protein: CASSSDSGRSYEQYF. Full variable domain (missing parts from reference TRBV11-2 and TRBJ2-7): EAGVAQSPRYKIIEKRQSVAFWCNPISGHATLYWYQQILGQGPKLLIQFQNNGVVDDSQLPKDRFSAERLKGVDSTLKIQPAKLEDSAVYLCASSSDSGRSYEQYFGPGTRLTVT.

The genes are TRBV12-3 or TRBV12-4 and TRBJ2-7; TCRdb returns TRBD1, unconfirmable since there is no DNA. The CDR3 has 17 residues. The CDR3 loop reads CASSLSRRTGRLYEQYF.